This TCR beta chain was sequenced for a study of T cell changes during pregnancy in multiple sclerosis. The germline V gene encodes CDR1 MNHEY and CDR2 SVGAGI. Trimming removed 4 bases at V and 2 bases at J, with 10 bases between. The CDR3 totals 14 residues. The table came from immunoSEQ multiplex PCR; TCRdb's copy has only in-frame clones and leaves some out. The profile shows around 65,000 clones, around 92% of them singletons. The rearrangement uses TRBV6-5 and TRBJ2-3; D is ambiguous. The receptor was isolated from a female donor in good health, enrolled as a control in a pregnancy study. This sample comprised peripheral blood, obtained in the second trimester of pregnancy. The CDR3 coding sequence is TGTGCCAGCAGTTTTTCCCCTATCACAGATACGCAGTATTTT. Translated, it gives CASSFSPITDTQYF.